This record looks at one T cell receptor beta chain sequence and its context. The data were taken from a study of blood T cell repertoires in COVID-19. Turning to the study itself: Samples of COVID-19 (acute and convalescent) were obtained from the United States, Italy and Spain. In each case, the material was cDNA or gDNA derived from T cells, B-cell-depleted T cells, or PBMCs.

Sequencing was performed with immunoSEQ multiplex PCR; in TCRdb, only in-frame clones are kept and a portion is missing. This sample has some 91,000 clones, with roughly 72% found just once. J was trimmed by 2 bases and V by 4 bases; bases with no gene match: 5. The CDR3 contains 15 residues. CDR1 and CDR2 (germline): MNHEY, SVGAGI. Sequencing was carried out using peripheral blood. V and J are TRBV6-5 and TRBJ2-7; 10 positions match TRBD2. This sequence originates from an older man with acute or convalescent COVID-19. In nucleotides, the CDR3 is TGTGCCAGCAGTTCGAGCGGGAGGGGAACCTACGAGCAGTACTTC. Translating it yields CASSSSGRGTYEQYF.